This T cell receptor (beta chain) is from a study of cytomegalovirus exposure and HLA in healthy donors. V was pared by 5 bases and J by 2 bases, with 7 bases of the junction left unmatched. Germline loops: CDR1 WNHNN, CDR2 SYGVQD (reference sequence). The CDR3 spans 15 residues. PCR used 60 Vbeta primers and 13 Jbeta primers. The repertoire was sequenced with immunoSEQ multiplex PCR; TCRdb's copy has only in-frame clones and lacks some. This sample has 110,000 to 150,000 clones, with about 80% found just once. Sequenced sample: PBMCs. This sequence originates from a male donor in good health and CMV-seronegative. The genes are TRBV10-1 and TRBJ1-1; 8 bases map to TRBD1. The CDR3 protein is CASSPDRETNTEAFF. In DNA, the CDR3 is TGCGCCAGCAGTCCGGACAGGGAGACCAACACTGAAGCTTTCTTT.